Presented here are 24 T cell receptor beta chains from one specimen sequenced in a study of T cell responses to AZD1222 COVID-19 vaccine. Libraries were prepared by immunoSEQ multiplex PCR; TCRdb keeps only in-frame clonotypes and omits some of them. The repertoire holds 130,000 to 150,000 clones, with around 88% as singletons. Specimen: peripheral blood, collected on day 0 of AZD1222 vaccination. These receptors came from an adult in good health.

The J gene is TRBJ1-2, the V gene TRBV9; no reliable D call. Germline V gene sequence: CDR1 SGDLS, CDR2 YYNGEE. Trimming cost V 4 bases and J 8 bases, with 15 bases left between them. The CDR3 consists of 13 residues. The CDR3 DNA reads as TGTGCCAGCAGCCCCTCGGCCACGGCGGGCTACACCTTC. Protein: CASSPSATAGYTF.

The chain recombines TRBV15 with TRBJ2-7; TRBD1 aligns across 8 bases. Germline V CDR1 and CDR2: LNHNV, YYDKDF (reference sequence). The V gene end was trimmed by 0 bases and the J gene end by 0 bases; junction bases not matched to a gene: 4. This CDR3 spans 16 amino acids. CDR3 protein: CATSRERQGASYEQYF. CDR3 nucleotide sequence: TGTGCCACCAGCAGAGAAAGGCAGGGGGCCTCCTACGAGCAGTACTTC.

This sequence joins TRBV19 and TRBJ1-4; D perhaps matches TRBD1 (5 bases). The V end was cut by 2 bases, the J end by 3 bases, with 10 bases between. This CDR3 comprises 15 residues. CDR1 LNHDA and CDR2 SQIVND come from the germline V gene (reference sequence). The CDR3 is CASSIRGSPNEKLFF. In DNA form, the CDR3 reads TGTGCCAGTAGTATACGGGGGTCACCTAATGAAAAACTGTTTTTT.

This clone has a single count. One junction end disagrees with the germline gene, perhaps due to a read error. This sequence joins TRBV6-1 and TRBJ1-5, with no clear D. Germline V CDR1 and CDR2: MNHNS, SASEGT. The length of the CDR3 is 14 residues. CDR3 residues: CASREGRSNQPQHF. The CDR3 DNA reads as TGTGCCAGCAGAGAAGGGCGCAGCAATCAGCCCCAGCATTTT.

The chain employs TRBV5-4 and TRBJ1-6; possibly TRBD1 for D (5 bases). The CDR3 consists of 17 residues. Trimming took off 3 bases at V and 10 bases at J, with 23 bases between the two ends. The germline CDR1 and CDR2 sequences are SGHNT and YYREEE (reference sequence). The CDR3 region has the DNA TGTGCCAGCAGCTCGTCCGGCCAGGGAGGGTTCGAATCACCCCTCCACTTT. Translation: CASSSSGQGGFESPLHF.

The V call is TRBV24-1, the J call TRBJ1-2; 7 bases line up with TRBD1. This CDR3 contains 15 residues. Germline V lookup: CDR1 KGHDR, CDR2 SFDVKD. V dropped 1 base and J dropped 3; count of bases not matched to a gene: 4. CDR3 sequence: CATSDFGTGDYGYTF. The CDR3, as DNA: TGTGCCACCAGTGATTTCGGAACAGGGGACTATGGCTACACCTTC.

The chain carries TRBV19 and TRBJ2-1; TRBD2 agrees at 10 bases. The CDR3 is 17 amino acids. The germline V gene encodes CDR1 LNHDA and CDR2 SQIVND (reference sequence). Trimming cost V 4 bases and J 0 bases; bases outside gene matches: 6. CDR3 protein: CASSRASGGDSYNEQFF. In nucleotides, the CDR3 is TGTGCCAGTAGTAGAGCTAGCGGGGGAGACTCCTACAATGAGCAGTTCTTC.

J is TRBJ1-2 and V is TRBV5-4; 7 bases map to TRBD1. V was clipped by 4 bases and J by 5 bases; unmatched bases: 5. There are 13 residues in the CDR3. The germline gives CDR1 SGHNT, CDR2 YYREEE (reference sequence). In DNA, the CDR3 is TGTGCCAGCAGCGTTGACAGGGAGTATGGCTACACCTTC. This gives the protein CASSVDREYGYTF. The variable domain in full, completed from reference TRBV5-4 and TRBJ1-2, reads ETGVTQSPTHLIKTRGQQVTLRCSSQSGHNTVSWYQQALGQGPQFIFQYYREEENGRGNFPPRFSGLQFPNYSSELNVNALELDDSALYLCASSVDREYGYTFGSGTRLTVV.

The chain recombines TRBV7-2 with TRBJ1-2; D not resolved. The length of the CDR3 is 12 residues. Germline CDR1 reads SGHTA; CDR2 reads FQGNSA. Trimming cost V 1 base and J 4 bases, with 4 bases left between them. CDR3 nucleotide sequence: TGTGCCAGCAGCTTAGTTGGCTATGGCTACACCTTC. This sequence encodes CASSLVGYGYTF.

The table lists this clone with a count of one. The rearrangement links TRBV14 to TRBJ2-7; 7 bases map to TRBD1. V was pared by 2 bases and J by 3 bases, with 13 bases of the junction left unmatched. The CDR3 is 17 residues long. CDR1 is SGHDN, CDR2 FVKESK, per germline. Here the CDR3 reads CASSQLDSTGADYEQYF. The CDR3 DNA reads TGTGCCAGCAGCCAATTGGATTCTACAGGGGCTGACTACGAGCAGTACTTC.

In this sample, this clone turned up once. The rearrangement links TRBV7-6 to TRBJ2-7; D is undetermined. Per the germline V gene, CDR1 is SGHVS and CDR2 is FNYEAQ. V was pared by 2 bases and J by 2 bases, with 10 bases between. There are 14 residues in the CDR3. In nucleotides, the CDR3 is TGTGCCAGCAGCTTAAGCCACAGTCCCTACGAGCAGTACTTC. Protein product: CASSLSHSPYEQYF.

V is TRBV7-2 and J is TRBJ2-1, with 8 nucleotides matching TRBD2. Trimming cost V 1 base and J 7 bases; bases outside gene matches: 6. The length of the CDR3 is 15 residues. Germline V gene sequence: CDR1 SGHTA, CDR2 FQGNSA. The CDR3 sequence: CASSLGSGGKNEQFF. CDR3 coding DNA: TGTGCCAGCAGCTTAGGGAGCGGGGGTAAAAATGAGCAGTTCTTC.

CDR3 amino acids: CASSQLAGVSNEQFF. For the CDR3, the DNA is TGTGCCAGCAGCCAACTAGCGGGGGTAAGCAATGAGCAGTTCTTC. V and J are TRBV14 and TRBJ2-1, with TRBD2 matching 10 bases. The junction had 4 bases not matched to a gene; V was cut back by 2 bases and J by 6 bases. This CDR3 comprises 15 residues. CDR1 SGHDN and CDR2 FVKESK come from the germline V gene. The full variable domain, rest sourced from reference TRBV14 and TRBJ2-1, is EAGVTQFPSHSVIEKGQTVTLRCDPISGHDNLYWYRRVMGKEIKFLLHFVKESKQDESGMPNNRFLAERTGGTYSTLKVQPAELEDSGVYFCASSQLAGVSNEQFFGPGTRLTVL.

The rearrangement uses TRBV20-1 and TRBJ2-1, with D unclear. From germline, CDR1 is DFQATT and CDR2 SNEGSKA (reference sequence). Trimming removed 3 bases from V and 3 bases from J, with 3 bases in between. The CDR3 length is 11 residues. In DNA form, the CDR3 reads TGCAGTGCTAGTAACTACAATGAGCAGTTCTTC. It yields the protein CSASNYNEQFF.

The chain joins TRBV4-3 to TRBJ1-2; 7 bases fit TRBD1. CDR1 is LGHNA, CDR2 YSLEER, per germline. Unmatched junction bases numbered 9, after V lost 0 bases and J lost 5 bases. This CDR3 is built from 16 residues. CDR3 sequence (DNA): TGCGCCAGCAGCCAAGATCCCGGGACAGCTAGGTATGGCTACACCTTC. It codes for CASSQDPGTARYGYTF.

The chain recombines TRBV19 with TRBJ1-3; the D is unclear. Germline CDR1 is LNHDA and CDR2 is SQIVND (reference sequence). The CDR3 spans 15 residues. The V end was cut by 6 bases, the J end by 0 bases, with 12 bases between. CDR3 sequence (DNA): TGTGCCAGTAGCCCAGGACGGAGCTCTGGAAACACCATATATTTT. It encodes CASSPGRSSGNTIYF.

This chain joins TRBV19 and TRBJ1-1, with D maybe TRBD1 (5 bases). With 1 base removed from V and 0 bases from J, the gap between germline ends came to 12 bases. The CDR3 spans 16 residues. The germline gives CDR1 LNHDA, CDR2 SQIVND (reference sequence). The CDR3 nucleotides are TGTGCCAGTAGTATAGGGAGGGGTGGAATGAACACTGAAGCTTTCTTT. Translated, it gives CASSIGRGGMNTEAFF. Using reference TRBV19 and TRBJ1-1 for the parts outside the CDR3, the full variable domain is DGGITQSPKYLFRKEGQNVTLSCEQNLNHDAMYWYRQDPGQGLRLIYYSQIVNDFQKGDIAEGYSVSREKKESFPLTVTSAQKNPTAFYLCASSIGRGGMNTEAFFGQGTRLTVV.

This clone showed up just once. The chain links TRBV28 to TRBJ2-4; the D gene is possibly TRBD2 (6 bases). This CDR3 is built from 14 residues. V lost 3 bases and J 1 base, leaving 7 bases between the germline ends. From germline, CDR1 is MDHEN and CDR2 SYDVKM. The CDR3 DNA sequence: TGTGCCAGCAGTTTTGGGGGGGCCAAAAACATTCAGTACTTC. Translation gives CASSFGGAKNIQYF.

The rearrangement joins TRBV2 to TRBJ1-1, with 7 bases lining up with TRBD1. The CDR3 is 10 amino acids. Germline CDR1 and CDR2: SNHLY and FYNNEI. The junction had 1 base not matched to a gene; V was cut back by 8 bases and J by 7 bases. Here the CDR3 DNA reads TGTGCCAGCTACAGGGGTGAAGCTTTCTTT. Its translation is CASYRGEAFF. Full variable domain (outside the CDR3, taken from reference TRBV2 and TRBJ1-1): EPEVTQTPSHQVTQMGQEVILRCVPISNHLYFYWYRQILGQKVEFLVSFYNNEISEKSEIFDDQFSVERPDGSNFTLKIRSTKLEDSAMYFCASYRGEAFFGQGTRLTVV.

This clone was observed a few times. The gene calls are TRBV15 and TRBJ2-1, with D possibly being TRBD1 (7 bases). V lost 0 bases and J lost 3, with 9 bases in between. Germline V gene sequence: CDR1 LNHNV, CDR2 YYDKDF (reference sequence). The length of the CDR3 is 15 residues. The CDR3 spells CATSRDQGGYNEQFF. The CDR3 nucleotides are TGTGCCACCAGCAGAGATCAGGGGGGCTACAATGAGCAGTTCTTC.

V usage is TRBV30 and J usage is TRBJ1-1; 9 bases map to TRBD1. The CDR3 has 13 amino acids. Germline trimming cut 5 bases from V and 5 bases from J; bases unmatched to any gene: 6. CDR1 is GTSNPN and CDR2 is SVGIG in the germline V gene (reference sequence). The CDR3 reads CAWGTGIGTEAFF. As DNA, the CDR3 is TGTGCCTGGGGGACAGGGATTGGGACTGAAGCTTTCTTT.

The chain employs TRBV7-6 and TRBJ1-2, with 8 bases matching TRBD1. This CDR3 has 12 amino acids. Trimming cost V 5 bases and J 8 bases; bases outside gene matches: 4. Germline V gene lookup returns CDR1 SGHVS and CDR2 FNYEAQ. CDR3: CASSRQGTGYTF. The CDR3 DNA reads as TGTGCCAGCAGCAGACAGGGGACCGGCTACACCTTC. The variable domain in full, with the rest retrieved from reference TRBV7-6 and TRBJ1-2, is GAGVSQSPRYKVTKRGQDVALRCDPISGHVSLYWYRQALGQGPEFLTYFNYEAQQDKSGLPNDRFSAERPEGSISTLTIQRTEQRDSAMYRCASSRQGTGYTFGSGTRLTVV.

The V and J genes are TRBV12-3 or TRBV12-4 and TRBJ2-4, with D possibly TRBD1 on 5 matching bases. The CDR3 runs to 13 residues. Trimming stripped 6 bases from V and 2 bases from J, with 8 bases between. CDR3 nucleotide sequence: TGTGCCAGCAGGGGGCCCTCCAAAAACATTCAGTACTTC. This translates into CASRGPSKNIQYF.

CDR3: CASSAATAGVETQYF. The CDR3 nucleotides are TGTGCCAGCAGCGCCGCGACGGCGGGGGTGGAGACCCAGTACTTC. The J gene is TRBJ2-5, the V gene TRBV6-4, with 7 bases identical to TRBD2. This CDR3 spans 15 amino acids. The V gene's germline CDR1 is MRHNA and CDR2 SNTAGT. The V segment lost 6 bases and the J segment 5 bases; nucleotides outside the gene matches: 12.